The clone carrying this TCR beta chain showed up many times. Antigen specificity is unknown. These data originate in a study of identical twins. Study-level results: Its conclusions, products of cross-sectional statistical analysis, did not come from following the same donors. Sequences that were beta out-of-frame showed weaker excess twin sharing.

Trimming took 10 bases from V and 10 from J; bases not matched to a gene: 12. The CDR3 totals 13 residues. Germline CDR1 SNHLY, CDR2 FYNNEI. A template switching step contributed a universal primer site, while unique molecular identifiers were present in the cDNA. TCRdb re-called the 5' RACE reads with MiXCR, one entry per CDR3 protein. The top ten hold just over 7% of the sample, which has some 320,000 distinct CDR3 sequences, approximately 13% seen once. Each donor was a healthy Caucasian. Another study also made use of these data, one on yellow fever vaccine responses in identical twins.

The receptor was derived from a woman aged 18-35 years in good health. The chain combines TRBV2 with TRBJ2-1; TRBD1 matches 8 bases. The sample taken for sequencing was CD8+ T cells sorted from blood. The CDR3: CAIAVDRVWEQFF. In DNA, the CDR3 is TGTGCCATAGCCGTGGACAGGGTTTGGGAGCAGTTCTTC.